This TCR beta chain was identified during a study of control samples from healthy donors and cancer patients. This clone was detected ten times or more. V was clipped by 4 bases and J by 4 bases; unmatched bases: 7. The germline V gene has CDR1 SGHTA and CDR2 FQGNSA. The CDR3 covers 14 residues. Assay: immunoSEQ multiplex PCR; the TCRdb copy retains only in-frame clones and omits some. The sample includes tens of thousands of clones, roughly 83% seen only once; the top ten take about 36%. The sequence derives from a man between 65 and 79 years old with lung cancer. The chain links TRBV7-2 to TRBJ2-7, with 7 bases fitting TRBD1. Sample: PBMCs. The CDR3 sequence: CASSSQGMLYEQYF. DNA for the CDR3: TGTGCCAGCAGCTCACAGGGGATGCTTTACGAGCAGTACTTC.